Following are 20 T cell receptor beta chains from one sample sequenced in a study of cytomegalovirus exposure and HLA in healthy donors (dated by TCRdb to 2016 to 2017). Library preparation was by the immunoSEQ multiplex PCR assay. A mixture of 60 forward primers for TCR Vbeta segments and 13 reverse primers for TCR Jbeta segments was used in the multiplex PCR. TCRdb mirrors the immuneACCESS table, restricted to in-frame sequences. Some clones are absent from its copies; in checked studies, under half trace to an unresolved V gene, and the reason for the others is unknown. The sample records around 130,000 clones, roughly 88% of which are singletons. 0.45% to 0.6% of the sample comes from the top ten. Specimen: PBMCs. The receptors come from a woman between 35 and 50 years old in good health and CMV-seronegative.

The CDR3 DNA reads as TGTGCCAGCAGTAGTATACCCGACAGGGCTCAGCCCCAGCATTTT. Translated, it gives CASSSIPDRAQPQHF. The chain carries TRBV28 and TRBJ1-5, with 7 positions matching TRBD1. The germline V gene encodes CDR1 MDHEN and CDR2 SYDVKM. V trimming: 5 bases; J trimming: 6 bases; junction bases outside the gene matches: 10. This CDR3 has 15 amino acids.

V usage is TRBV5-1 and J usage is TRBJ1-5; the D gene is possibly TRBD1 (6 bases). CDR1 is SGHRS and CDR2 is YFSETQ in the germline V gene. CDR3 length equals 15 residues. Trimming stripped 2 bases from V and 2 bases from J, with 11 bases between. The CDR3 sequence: CASSLEQGGNQPQHF. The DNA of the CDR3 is TGCGCCAGCAGCTTAGAACAGGGAGGCAATCAGCCCCAGCATTTT.

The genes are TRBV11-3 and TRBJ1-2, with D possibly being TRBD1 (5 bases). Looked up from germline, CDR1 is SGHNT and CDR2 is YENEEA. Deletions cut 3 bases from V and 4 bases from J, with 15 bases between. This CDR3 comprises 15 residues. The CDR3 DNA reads TGTGCCAGCAGCTTGGCGGGGGTCTCCGGCTATGGCTACACCTTC. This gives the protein CASSLAGVSGYGYTF.

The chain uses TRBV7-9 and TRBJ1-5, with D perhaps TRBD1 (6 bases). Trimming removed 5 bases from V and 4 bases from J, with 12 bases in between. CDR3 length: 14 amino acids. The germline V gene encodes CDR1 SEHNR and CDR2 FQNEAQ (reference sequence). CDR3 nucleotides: TGTGCCAGCAGCCCCCGGACAGAGAATCAGCCCCAGCATTTT. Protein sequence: CASSPRTENQPQHF. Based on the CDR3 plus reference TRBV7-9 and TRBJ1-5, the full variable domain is DTGVSQNPRHKITKRGQNVTFRCDPISEHNRLYWYRQTLGQGPEFLTYFQNEAQLEKSRLLSDRFSAERPKGSFSTLEIQRTEQGDSAMYLCASSPRTENQPQHFGDGTRLSIL.

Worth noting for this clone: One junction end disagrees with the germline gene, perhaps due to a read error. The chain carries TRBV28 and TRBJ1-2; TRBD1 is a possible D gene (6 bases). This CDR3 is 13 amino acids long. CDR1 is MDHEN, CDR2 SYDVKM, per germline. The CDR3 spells CASSSAYRAGHTF. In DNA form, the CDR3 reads TGTGCCAGCAGTTCAGCCTACAGGGCTGGCCACACCTTC.

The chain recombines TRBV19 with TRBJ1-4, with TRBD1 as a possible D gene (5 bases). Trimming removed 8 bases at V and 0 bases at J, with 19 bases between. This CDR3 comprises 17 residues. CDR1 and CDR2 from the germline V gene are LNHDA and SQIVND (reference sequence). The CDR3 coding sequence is TGTGCCAGTGCTGCGGACAACATTGGTACAACTAATGAAAAACTGTTTTTT. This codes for CASAADNIGTTNEKLFF.

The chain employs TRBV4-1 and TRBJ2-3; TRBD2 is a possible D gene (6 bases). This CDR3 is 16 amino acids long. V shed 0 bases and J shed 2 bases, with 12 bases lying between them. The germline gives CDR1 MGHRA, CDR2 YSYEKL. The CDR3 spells CASSQDGGHNTDTQYF. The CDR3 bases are TGCGCCAGCAGCCAAGACGGAGGGCACAACACAGATACGCAGTATTTT.

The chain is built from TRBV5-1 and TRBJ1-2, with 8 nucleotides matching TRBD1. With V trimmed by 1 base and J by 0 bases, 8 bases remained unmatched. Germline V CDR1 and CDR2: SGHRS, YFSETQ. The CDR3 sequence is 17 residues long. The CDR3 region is CASSLSPGQDANYGYTF. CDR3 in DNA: TGCGCCAGCAGCTTGTCTCCGGGACAGGATGCTAACTATGGCTACACCTTC.

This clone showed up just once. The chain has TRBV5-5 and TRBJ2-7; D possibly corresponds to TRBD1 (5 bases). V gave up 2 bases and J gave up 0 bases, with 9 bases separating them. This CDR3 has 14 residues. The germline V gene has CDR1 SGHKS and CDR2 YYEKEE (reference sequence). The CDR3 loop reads CASSFRQTSYEQYF. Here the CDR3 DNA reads TGTGCCAGCAGCTTTCGACAGACCTCCTACGAGCAGTACTTC. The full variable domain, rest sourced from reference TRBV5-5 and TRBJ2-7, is DAGVTQSPTHLIKTRGQQVTLRCSPISGHKSVSWYQQVLGQGPQFIFQYYEKEERGRGNFPDRFSARQFPNYSSELNVNALLLGDSALYLCASSFRQTSYEQYFGPGTRLTVT.

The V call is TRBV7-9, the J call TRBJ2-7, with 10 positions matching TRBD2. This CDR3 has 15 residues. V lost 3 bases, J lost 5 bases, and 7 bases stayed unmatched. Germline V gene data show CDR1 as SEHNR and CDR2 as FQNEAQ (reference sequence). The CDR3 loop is CASSLGSGRPHEQYF. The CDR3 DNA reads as TGTGCCAGCAGCTTGGGTAGCGGGAGGCCCCACGAGCAGTACTTC.

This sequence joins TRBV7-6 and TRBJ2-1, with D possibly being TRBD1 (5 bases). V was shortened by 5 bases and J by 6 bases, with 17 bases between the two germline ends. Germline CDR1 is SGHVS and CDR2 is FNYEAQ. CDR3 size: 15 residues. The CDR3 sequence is CASSHRYLKGNEQFF. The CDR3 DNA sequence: TGTGCCAGCAGCCACAGGTACCTCAAAGGCAATGAGCAGTTCTTC.

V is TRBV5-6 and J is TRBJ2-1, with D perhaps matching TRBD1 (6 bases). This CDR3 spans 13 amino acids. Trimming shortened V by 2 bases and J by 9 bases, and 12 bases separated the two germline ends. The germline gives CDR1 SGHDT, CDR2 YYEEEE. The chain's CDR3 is CASSFLVGGEQFF. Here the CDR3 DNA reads TGTGCCAGCAGCTTCCTGGTAGGGGGTGAGCAGTTCTTC.

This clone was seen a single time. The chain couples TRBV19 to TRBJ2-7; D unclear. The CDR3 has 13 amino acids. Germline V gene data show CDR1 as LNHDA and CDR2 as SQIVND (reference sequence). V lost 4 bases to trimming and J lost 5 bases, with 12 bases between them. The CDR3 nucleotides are TGTGCCAGTAGTAACGGGTTTTGGAACGAGCAGTACTTC. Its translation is CASSNGFWNEQYF.

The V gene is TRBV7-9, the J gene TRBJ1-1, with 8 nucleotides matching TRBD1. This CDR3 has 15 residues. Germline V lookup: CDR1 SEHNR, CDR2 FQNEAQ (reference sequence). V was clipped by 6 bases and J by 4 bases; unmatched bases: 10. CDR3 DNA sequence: TGTGCCAGCAGGGAGAGACAGGGGTCAGCCACTGAAGCTTTCTTT. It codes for CASRERQGSATEAFF. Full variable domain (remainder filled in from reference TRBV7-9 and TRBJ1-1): DTGVSQNPRHKITKRGQNVTFRCDPISEHNRLYWYRQTLGQGPEFLTYFQNEAQLEKSRLLSDRFSAERPKGSFSTLEIQRTEQGDSAMYLCASRERQGSATEAFFGQGTRLTVV.

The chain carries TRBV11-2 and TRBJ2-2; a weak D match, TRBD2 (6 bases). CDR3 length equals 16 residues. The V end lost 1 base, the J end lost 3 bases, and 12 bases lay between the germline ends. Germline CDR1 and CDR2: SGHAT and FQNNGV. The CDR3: CASSLAGALDTGELFF. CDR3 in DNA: TGTGCCAGCAGCTTAGCGGGAGCGTTGGACACCGGGGAGCTGTTTTTT.

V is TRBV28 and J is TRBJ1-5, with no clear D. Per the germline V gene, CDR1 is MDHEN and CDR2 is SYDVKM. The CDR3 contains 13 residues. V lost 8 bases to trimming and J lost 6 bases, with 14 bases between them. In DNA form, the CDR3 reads TGTGCCAGCGGCGGGCAAGTATTTCAGCCCCAGCATTTT. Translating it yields CASGGQVFQPQHF.

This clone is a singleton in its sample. In nucleotides, the CDR3 is TGTGCCAGCGGGGGGAGGAATAGGAACACCGGGGAGCTGTTTTTT. Its protein product is CASGGRNRNTGELFF. This sequence joins TRBV2 and TRBJ2-2; possible D gene TRBD2, 6 bases. Germline CDR1 reads SNHLY; CDR2 reads FYNNEI. The CDR3 runs 15 residues. V was clipped by 8 bases and J by 1 base, with 14 bases between them.

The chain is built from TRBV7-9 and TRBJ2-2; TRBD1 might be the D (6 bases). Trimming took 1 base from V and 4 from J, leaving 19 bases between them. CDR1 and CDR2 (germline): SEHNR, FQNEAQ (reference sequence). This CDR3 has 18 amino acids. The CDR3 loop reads CASSLVRIYSGVTGELFF. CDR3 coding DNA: TGTGCCAGCAGCTTAGTTCGGATTTATTCAGGGGTCACCGGGGAGCTGTTTTTT. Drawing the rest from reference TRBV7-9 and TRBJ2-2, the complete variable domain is DTGVSQNPRHKITKRGQNVTFRCDPISEHNRLYWYRQTLGQGPEFLTYFQNEAQLEKSRLLSDRFSAERPKGSFSTLEIQRTEQGDSAMYLCASSLVRIYSGVTGELFFGEGSRLTVL.

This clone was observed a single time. The CDR3 loop is CASSVGGTRVASYEQYF. The CDR3 nucleotides read TGTGCCAGCAGCGTAGGTGGGACTAGGGTCGCGTCCTACGAGCAGTACTTC. The chain couples TRBV9 to TRBJ2-7; the match to TRBD2 covers 8 bases. J was trimmed by 1 base and V by 0 bases; bases with no gene match: 9. This CDR3 contains 17 residues. Germline V gene sequence: CDR1 SGDLS, CDR2 YYNGEE. The complete variable domain, with remaining parts taken from reference TRBV9 and TRBJ2-7, reads DSGVTQTPKHLITATGQRVTLRCSPRSGDLSVYWYQQSLDQGLQFLIQYYNGEERAKGNILERFSAQQFPDLHSELNLSSLELGDSALYFCASSVGGTRVASYEQYFGPGTRLTVT.

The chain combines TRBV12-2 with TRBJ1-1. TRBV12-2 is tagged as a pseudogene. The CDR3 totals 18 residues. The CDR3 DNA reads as TGTGCAAGTCGCTCTAGCCGAAGCCCGCCGGAGGGAGGCACTGAAGCTTTCTTT. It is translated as CASRSSRSPPEGGTEAFF.